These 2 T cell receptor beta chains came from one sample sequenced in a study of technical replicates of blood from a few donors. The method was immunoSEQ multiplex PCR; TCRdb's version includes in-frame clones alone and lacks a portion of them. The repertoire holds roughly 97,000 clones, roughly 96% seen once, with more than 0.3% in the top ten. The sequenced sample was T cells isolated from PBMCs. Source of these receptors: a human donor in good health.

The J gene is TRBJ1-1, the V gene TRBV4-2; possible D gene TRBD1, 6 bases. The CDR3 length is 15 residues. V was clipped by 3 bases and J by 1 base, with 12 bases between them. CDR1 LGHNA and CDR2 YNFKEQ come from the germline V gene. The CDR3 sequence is CASSHTMTGNTEAFF. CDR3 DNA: TGTGCCAGCAGCCACACAATGACAGGGAACACTGAAGCTTTCTTT.

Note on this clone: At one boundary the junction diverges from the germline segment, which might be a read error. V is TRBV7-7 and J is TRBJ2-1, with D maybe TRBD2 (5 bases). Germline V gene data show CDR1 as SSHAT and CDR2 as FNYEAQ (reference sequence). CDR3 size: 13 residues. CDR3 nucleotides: TGTGCTAGCAGCTTTGCGGGTTTCAATGAGCAGTTCTTC. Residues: CASSFAGFNEQFF. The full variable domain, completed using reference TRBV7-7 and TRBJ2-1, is GAGVSQSPRYKVTKRGQDVTLRCDPISSHATLYWYQQALGQGPEFLTYFNYEAQPDKSGLPSDRFSAERPEGSISTLTIQRTEQRDSAMYRCASSFAGFNEQFFGPGTRLTVL.